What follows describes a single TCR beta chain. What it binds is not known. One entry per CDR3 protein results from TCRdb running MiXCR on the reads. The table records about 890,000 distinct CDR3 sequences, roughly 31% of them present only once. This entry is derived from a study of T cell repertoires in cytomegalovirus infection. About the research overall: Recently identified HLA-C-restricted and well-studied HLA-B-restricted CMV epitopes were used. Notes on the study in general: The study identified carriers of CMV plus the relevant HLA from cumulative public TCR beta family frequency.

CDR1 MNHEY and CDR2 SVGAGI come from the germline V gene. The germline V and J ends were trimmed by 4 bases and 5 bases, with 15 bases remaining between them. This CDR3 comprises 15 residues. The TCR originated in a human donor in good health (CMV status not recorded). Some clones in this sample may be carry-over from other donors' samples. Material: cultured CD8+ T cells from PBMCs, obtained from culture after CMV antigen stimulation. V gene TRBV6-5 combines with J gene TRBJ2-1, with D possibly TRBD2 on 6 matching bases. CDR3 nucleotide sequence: TGTGCCAGCAGTTTTCTAGCGCCCCGACACAATGAGCAGTTCTTC. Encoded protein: CASSFLAPRHNEQFF.